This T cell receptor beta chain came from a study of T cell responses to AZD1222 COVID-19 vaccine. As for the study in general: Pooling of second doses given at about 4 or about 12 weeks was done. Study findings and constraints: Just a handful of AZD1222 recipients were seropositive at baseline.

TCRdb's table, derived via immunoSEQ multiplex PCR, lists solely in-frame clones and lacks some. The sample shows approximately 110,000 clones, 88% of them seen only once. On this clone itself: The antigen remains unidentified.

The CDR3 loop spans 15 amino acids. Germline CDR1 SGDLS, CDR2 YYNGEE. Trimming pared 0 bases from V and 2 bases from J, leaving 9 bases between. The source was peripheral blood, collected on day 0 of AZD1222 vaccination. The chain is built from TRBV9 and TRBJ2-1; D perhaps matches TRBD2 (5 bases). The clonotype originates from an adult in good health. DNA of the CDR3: TGTGCCAGCAGCGTAGACGGGGTCACCTACAATGAGCAGTTCTTC. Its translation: CASSVDGVTYNEQFF.